One sample yielded the 27 T cell receptor beta chains listed below, sequenced in a study of OX40 agonist ivuxolimab in advanced cancers. Only in-frame clones appear in the TCRdb table, and some are missing; sequencing was by immunoSEQ multiplex PCR. Of approximately 78,000 clones in the sample, about 87% were seen once. Sequencing used CD4+ or CD8+ T cells sorted from blood, obtained in a trial of the OX40 agonist ivuxolimab. Every receptor here comes from an adult with an advanced solid tumor such as melanoma, head and neck, liver or kidney cancer.

This chain links TRBV15 with TRBJ2-1; D remains unclear. This CDR3 spans 15 amino acids. Deletions cut 0 bases from V and 0 bases from J, with 6 bases between. Germline loops: CDR1 LNHNV, CDR2 YYDKDF (reference sequence). Written as DNA, the CDR3 is TGTGCCACCAGCAGAGATACAGCCTCCTACAATGAGCAGTTCTTC. Its protein product is CATSRDTASYNEQFF.

This chain uses TRBV18 with TRBJ1-2; D is possibly TRBD1 (5 bases). Germline CDR1 KGHSH, CDR2 LQKENI. The ends were cut back, 3 bases at V and 10 bases at J, with 12 bases in the middle. CDR3 length: 12 residues. CDR3 DNA sequence: TGTGCCAGCTCACCGGCTCAGGGTGCCTACACCTTC. Protein product: CASSPAQGAYTF.

This clone was found once. The rearrangement links TRBV19 to TRBJ1-6; 7 bases align to TRBD1. Germline loops: CDR1 LNHDA, CDR2 SQIVND (reference sequence). V gave up 5 bases and J gave up 8 bases; unmatched junction bases: 6. CDR3 length: 14 residues. CDR3 sequence reads: CASSGPGGDSPLHF. The CDR3 nucleotides read TGTGCCAGTAGTGGGCCAGGGGGAGATTCACCCCTCCACTTT.

The chain employs TRBV19 and TRBJ1-5; a possible D gene is TRBD1 (5 bases). Per the germline V gene, CDR1 is LNHDA and CDR2 is SQIVND (reference sequence). The CDR3 has 15 amino acids. The germline V and J ends were trimmed by 3 bases and 7 bases, with 16 bases remaining between them. The CDR3 loop is CASSIQGPGWQPQHF. The DNA for the CDR3 is TGTGCCAGTAGTATTCAAGGCCCAGGGTGGCAGCCCCAGCATTTT.

The chain is built from TRBV5-5 and TRBJ2-3; possibly TRBD1 or TRBD2 for D (5 bases each). The V end lost 4 bases, the J end lost 2 bases, and 8 bases lay between the germline ends. CDR3 size: 13 residues. Looked up from germline, CDR1 is SGHKS and CDR2 is YYEKEE (reference sequence). The CDR3 DNA reads as TGTGCCAGCAGCGAGGGGTCCACAGATACGCAGTATTTT. It codes for CASSEGSTDTQYF.

This chain uses TRBV5-1 with TRBJ2-5; D not certain. V was pared by 0 bases and J by 4 bases, with 4 bases between. Per the germline V gene, CDR1 is SGHRS and CDR2 is YFSETQ. The CDR3 consists of 12 residues. CDR3 amino acids: CASSLAGETQYF. For the CDR3, the DNA is TGCGCCAGCAGCTTGGCCGGAGAGACCCAGTACTTC.

The rearrangement uses TRBV5-1 and TRBJ2-3, with D possibly matching TRBD1 (7 bases). V was shortened by 3 bases and J by 4 bases, with 15 bases between the two germline ends. Germline CDR1 and CDR2: SGHRS and YFSETQ. This CDR3 spans 15 amino acids. Written as DNA, the CDR3 is TGCGCCAGCAGCTCCTCGGACAGGAGGGCAGATACGCAGTATTTT. Translated, it gives CASSSSDRRADTQYF.

This chain joins TRBV11-2 and TRBJ2-1; 10 bases are shared with TRBD2. From germline, CDR1 is SGHAT and CDR2 FQNNGV. This CDR3 has 16 residues. V was clipped by 4 bases and J by 0 bases; unmatched bases: 3. The CDR3: CASSYIAGGSYNEQFF. The CDR3 region has the DNA TGTGCCAGCAGCTACATAGCGGGAGGCTCCTACAATGAGCAGTTCTTC. The whole variable domain, filled in from reference TRBV11-2 and TRBJ2-1, reads EAGVAQSPRYKIIEKRQSVAFWCNPISGHATLYWYQQILGQGPKLLIQFQNNGVVDDSQLPKDRFSAERLKGVDSTLKIQPAKLEDSAVYLCASSYIAGGSYNEQFFGPGTRLTVL.

V usage is TRBV5-1 and J usage is TRBJ2-3; 11 bases match TRBD1. The CDR3 extends over 16 amino acids. The V and J ends lost 4 bases and 1 base, in that order; junction bases with no gene match: 5. CDR1 is SGHRS and CDR2 is YFSETQ in the germline V gene. The CDR3 DNA reads as TGCGCCAGCAGCCGGACAGGGGGCGGAGGCACAGATACGCAGTATTTT. It translates to CASSRTGGGGTDTQYF.

This chain uses TRBV11-3 with TRBJ2-1; D call uncertain. The CDR3 sequence is 15 residues long. CDR1 and CDR2 from the germline V gene are SGHNT and YENEEA. V was clipped by 0 bases and J by 4 bases, with 10 bases between them. The CDR3 protein is CASSLEQQSYNEQFF. CDR3 DNA sequence: TGTGCCAGCAGCTTAGAACAGCAGTCGTACAATGAGCAGTTCTTC.

V is TRBV15 and J is TRBJ2-3; the D call may be TRBD1 or TRBD2 (5 bases each). V gave up 0 bases and J gave up 3 bases, with 7 bases separating them. The CDR3 sequence is 14 residues long. The germline V gene encodes CDR1 LNHNV and CDR2 YYDKDF (reference sequence). CDR3 in DNA: TGTGCCACCAGCAGAGAGGGGGAGACAGATACGCAGTATTTT. Amino acid sequence: CATSREGETDTQYF.

This chain connects TRBV2 to TRBJ2-1, with TRBD2 matching 10 bases. The CDR3 has 17 residues. Trimming removed 7 bases from V and 4 bases from J; junction bases left unmatched: 13. CDR1 is SNHLY, CDR2 FYNNEI, per germline. The CDR3 nucleotides are TGTGCCAGCACCGGATCCTCTAGCGGGGGCCGTTACAATGAGCAGTTCTTC. This codes for CASTGSSSGGRYNEQFF.

V gene TRBV7-9 combines with J gene TRBJ1-1; D unresolved. The ends were cut back, 6 bases at V and 0 bases at J, with 11 bases in the middle. The CDR3 has 14 residues. CDR1 is SEHNR and CDR2 is FQNEAQ in the germline V gene (reference sequence). CDR3 amino acids: CASSLSRLNTEAFF. The CDR3 bases are TGTGCCAGCAGTCTAAGCCGATTGAACACTGAAGCTTTCTTT.

J is TRBJ1-2 and V is TRBV28; D not certain. Trimming left V 4 bases short and J 2 bases short, with 8 bases between. The CDR3 length is 13 residues. The germline V gene has CDR1 MDHEN and CDR2 SYDVKM. DNA for the CDR3: TGTGCCAGCAGTTCCAATCCAAACTATGGCTACACCTTC. Amino acids: CASSSNPNYGYTF.

V is TRBV11-1 and J is TRBJ2-1; D is undetermined. The length of the CDR3 is 14 residues. CDR1 and CDR2 (germline): SGHAT, FQDESV (reference sequence). V lost 6 bases and J 0 bases, leaving 9 bases between the germline ends. The CDR3 region is CASRGQSSYNEQFF. The CDR3, as DNA: TGTGCCAGCAGGGGTCAGAGCTCCTACAATGAGCAGTTCTTC.

The rearrangement joins TRBV4-3 to TRBJ1-6, with 9 nucleotides matching TRBD1. The CDR3 loop spans 16 amino acids. CDR1 is LGHNA and CDR2 is YSLEER in the germline V gene. Unmatched junction bases numbered 7, after V lost 2 bases and J lost 8 bases. The CDR3 bases are TGCGCCAGCAGCCAAAGATTGGGACAGGGCTATTCACCCCTCCACTTT. It encodes CASSQRLGQGYSPLHF.

The chain has TRBV10-3 and TRBJ1-5, with 7 nucleotides matching TRBD1. The CDR3 sequence is 15 residues long. J lost 4 bases, V lost 5 bases, and 8 bases had no gene match. Germline V lookup: CDR1 ENHRY, CDR2 SYGVKD. The CDR3 DNA reads TGTGCCATCAGTTCCTCGACAGGGAGAAATCAGCCCCAGCATTTT. It encodes CAISSSTGRNQPQHF.

The V and J genes are TRBV19 and TRBJ1-5, with D tentatively TRBD1 (5 bases). This CDR3 is 13 amino acids long. Germline V gives CDR1 LNHDA, CDR2 SQIVND (reference sequence). V was cut by 5 bases and J by 4 bases, with 9 bases left in between. CDR3 residues: CASSGPGNQPQHF. The DNA of the CDR3 is TGTGCCAGTAGTGGTCCAGGGAATCAGCCCCAGCATTTT.

Here the CDR3 DNA reads TGTGCCAGTAGTAACTCCGCAGGGGGAACCCAGTACTTC. It is translated as CASSNSAGGTQYF. V usage is TRBV19 and J usage is TRBJ2-5; 7 bases are a match to TRBD1. The CDR3 consists of 13 residues. CDR1 and CDR2 (germline): LNHDA, SQIVND (reference sequence). V was pared by 4 bases and J by 8 bases, with 7 bases of the junction left unmatched.

The gene calls are TRBV10-2 and TRBJ2-7; 8 bases are a match to TRBD2. CDR3 length: 15 residues. Trimming at V came to 3 bases and at J to 7 bases, leaving 11 bases not matched to a gene. Germline CDR1 and CDR2: WSHSY and SAAADI. CDR3 sequence reads: CASSDPGGFSGEQYF. In DNA form, the CDR3 reads TGCGCCAGCAGTGACCCGGGAGGGTTCTCTGGAGAGCAGTACTTC.

The J gene is TRBJ1-4, the V gene TRBV14; tentatively, D is TRBD1 (5 bases). CDR3 length: 15 amino acids. V gave up 3 bases and J gave up 8 bases, with 16 bases separating them. Germline V gene data show CDR1 as SGHDN and CDR2 as FVKESK. DNA for the CDR3: TGTGCCAGCAGCCATCTTGGGGGGGACCGCGAAAAACTGTTTTTT. It encodes CASSHLGGDREKLFF.

The V gene is TRBV27, the J gene TRBJ1-1; D perhaps matches TRBD1 (6 bases). V dropped 4 bases and J dropped 1 base, with 13 bases sitting between them. The germline gives CDR1 MNHEY, CDR2 SMNVEV (reference sequence). The CDR3 is 15 amino acids. CDR3 sequence: CASSWGDRTNTEAFF. The DNA of the CDR3 is TGTGCCAGCAGTTGGGGCGACAGGACGAACACTGAAGCTTTCTTT.

This rearrangement joins TRBV7-8 to TRBJ1-1; the D gene is possibly TRBD1 (5 bases). CDR1 is SGHVS and CDR2 is FQNEAQ in the germline V gene. V was trimmed by 3 bases and J by 2 bases, leaving 16 bases between them. The CDR3 length is 16 residues. Written as DNA, the CDR3 is TGTGCCAGCAGCTTGGGGTCCTCCCAGGGAAACACTGAAGCTTTCTTT. Amino acid sequence: CASSLGSSQGNTEAFF.

The V and J genes are TRBV13 and TRBJ2-1; possibly TRBD2 for D (6 bases). V lost 5 bases and J 1 base, leaving 18 bases between the germline ends. CDR3 length: 17 amino acids. Germline CDR1 is PRHDT and CDR2 is FYEKMQ (reference sequence). The CDR3 coding sequence is TGTGCCAGCAGCCCGGTACCGGGAGTAAAGTCCTACAATGAGCAGTTCTTC. It translates to CASSPVPGVKSYNEQFF.

The J gene is TRBJ2-3, the V gene TRBV9; 7 nucleotides align to TRBD2. Germline assignment: CDR1 SGDLS and CDR2 YYNGEE. V lost 3 bases and J lost 4; bases outside the gene matches: 8. This CDR3 comprises 15 residues. CDR3: CASSGRTSKADTQYF. CDR3 nucleotide sequence: TGTGCCAGCAGCGGCCGGACTAGTAAGGCAGATACGCAGTATTTT.

This chain uses TRBV18 with TRBJ2-7; TRBD1 is a possible D gene (5 bases). CDR3 size: 15 residues. V dropped 3 bases and J dropped 3 bases, with 15 bases sitting between them. The germline V gene encodes CDR1 KGHSH and CDR2 LQKENI. For the CDR3, the DNA is TGTGCCAGCTCACCCCGGACACGGATTTTCTACGAGCAGTACTTC. It is translated as CASSPRTRIFYEQYF.

The chain is built from TRBV19 and TRBJ2-2, with 12 positions matching TRBD2. With V trimmed by 8 bases and J by 3 bases, 7 bases remained unmatched. Germline V gene sequence: CDR1 LNHDA, CDR2 SQIVND (reference sequence). This CDR3 comprises 16 residues. DNA for the CDR3: TGTGCCAGTCGACTAGCGGGGGCCCCGGACACCGGGGAGCTGTTTTTT. This sequence encodes CASRLAGAPDTGELFF.